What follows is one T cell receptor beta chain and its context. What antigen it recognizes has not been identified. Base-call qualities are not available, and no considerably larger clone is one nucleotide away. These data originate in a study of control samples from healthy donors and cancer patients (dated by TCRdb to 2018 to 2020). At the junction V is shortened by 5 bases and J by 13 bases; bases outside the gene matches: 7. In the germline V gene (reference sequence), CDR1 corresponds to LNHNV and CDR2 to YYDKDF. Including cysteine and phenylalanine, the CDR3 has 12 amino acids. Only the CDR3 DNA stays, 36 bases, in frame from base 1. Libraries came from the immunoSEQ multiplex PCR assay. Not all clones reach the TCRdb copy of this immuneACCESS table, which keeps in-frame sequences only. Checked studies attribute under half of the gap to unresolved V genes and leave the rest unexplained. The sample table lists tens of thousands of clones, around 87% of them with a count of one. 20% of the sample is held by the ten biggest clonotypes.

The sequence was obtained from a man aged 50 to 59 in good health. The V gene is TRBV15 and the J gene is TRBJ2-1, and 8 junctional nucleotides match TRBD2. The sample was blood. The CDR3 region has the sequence CATSGIAGNQFF. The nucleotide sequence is TGTGCCACCAGCGGAATAGCGGGGAATCAGTTCTTC.